This T cell receptor beta chain was recorded in a study of T cells expressing NK-cell markers. About the study: Just one sequenced donor of eight was HCMV-seronegative, while seven were seropositive. The study's findings and limits: Also leading the CD3+CD56-NKG2C+ fraction in a handful of donors were these clonotypes.

Concerning this clonotype itself: Its specificity is not known.

The CDR3 runs 14 residues. Germline CDR1 SGDLS, CDR2 YYNGEE. For each CDR3 protein, TCRdb gives one entry from its re-call of the 5' RACE reads, without DNA. With hundreds of thousands of distinct CDR3 sequences in the sample, the ten largest clones hold around 5%. The origin of this receptor is a man between 18 and 69 years old in good health. Sequencing was done on a sample of blood T cells: a sorted CD56 or NKG2C T cell subset, CD4+ or CD8+ T cells, or bulk PBMC T cells (not recorded which). The rearrangement uses TRBV9 and TRBJ2-2; as DNA is missing, the TRBD1 call by TCRdb cannot be tested. The CDR3 sequence is CASSVSQGTGELFF.